This T cell receptor (beta chain) stems from a study of blood T cell repertoires in COVID-19. Study-level background: Whether acute or convalescent, the COVID-19 samples came from the United States, Italy and Spain. Nucleic acid was either cDNA or gDNA, and it came from T cells, B-cell-depleted T cells, or PBMCs.

Germline trimming cut 7 bases from V and 2 bases from J; bases unmatched to any gene: 7. Germline CDR1 reads LNHDA; CDR2 reads SQIVND (reference sequence). There are 14 residues in the CDR3. Original analysis: By means of reference gene primer amplification, nucleated cell counts were estimated. Data came from immunoSEQ multiplex PCR; TCRdb stores just in-frame clones and leaves some out. Clone size and the V and J calls come from that table; the DNA yielded D and trimming. This sample carries 150,000 to 200,000 clones, 75% to 90% of them seen once, and the ten largest clones take about a tenth. This TCR derives from a woman older than 75 with active or convalescent COVID-19. The chain combines TRBV19 with TRBJ1-1; TRBD1 matches 7 bases. Source material: peripheral blood. CDR3 DNA sequence: TGTGCCAGTACCATAAGGGGGCGAAACACTGAAGCTTTCTTT. Its protein is CASTIRGRNTEAFF.